The rows below give T cell receptor beta chains drawn from one sample of a study of CD8+CD57+ T cells in acquired aplastic anemia. From the reads, TCRdb called clonotypes with MiXCR, one entry per CDR3 protein. The sample carries some 68,000 distinct CDR3 sequences, roughly half recorded once. Sequenced sample: sorted CD4+, CD8+, or CD8+CD57+ T cells (not recorded which) from PBMCs. These receptors were obtained from a human donor in good health, serving as a control. The CDR3 runs from the conserved cysteine through the conserved F or W. A D gene is named only where the DNA matches it firmly. Rows give clone size only sometimes, using once, few, many, or a class for an expanded clone.

clone_size d_call j_call v_call cdr3_aa cdr3_nt
NA NA TRBJ1-5 TRBV20-1 CSARGRVPNQPQHF TGCAGTGCTAGAGGCAGGGTCCCCAATCAGCCCCAGCATTTT
few NA TRBJ2-7 TRBV24-1 CATSPTGYGEQYF TGTGCCACCAGTCCTACAGGGTACGGCGAGCAGTACTTC
NA TRBD2 TRBJ2-1 TRBV24-1 CATSDRISGTTHNEQFF TGTGCCACCAGTGATCGTATTAGCGGGACTACCCACAATGAGCAGTTCTTC
NA NA TRBJ1-1 TRBV19 CASSSSGGVNTEAFF TGTGCCAGTAGTAGCTCCGGGGGAGTGAACACTGAAGCTTTCTTT
few NA TRBJ1-6 TRBV6-5 CASSLEPGNSPLHF TGTGCCAGCAGTCTCGAGCCAGGAAATTCACCCCTCCACTTT
once TRBD1 TRBJ1-4 TRBV5-5 CASSSGTGVEKLFF TGTGCCAGCAGTTCCGGGACAGGGGTGGAAAAACTGTTTTTT
once NA TRBJ2-7 TRBV10-3 CAISESHKQCF TGTGCCATCAGTGAGTCTCACAAGCAGTGCTTC
many NA TRBJ1-5 TRBV28 CASSFSGYGNQPQHF TGTGCCAGCAGTTTCTCTGGATACGGAAATCAGCCCCAGCATTTT
NA NA TRBJ1-5 TRBV10-3 CAISVGQGSGNQPQHF TGTGCCATCAGTGTTGGGCAGGGTTCTGGCAATCAGCCCCAGCATTTT
NA TRBD2 TRBJ2-3 TRBV11-1 CASSRSGGGGTDTQYF TGTGCCAGCAGCCGCTCTGGGGGAGGGGGCACAGATACGCAGTATTTT
NA NA TRBJ2-7 TRBV7-8 CASSQAEQSYEQYF TGTGCCAGCAGCCAGGCCGAGCAATCCTACGAGCAGTACTTC
many NA TRBJ2-7 TRBV13 CASSLEVGGRSGEQYF TGTGCCAGCAGCTTAGAAGTCGGGGGGCGCAGTGGCGAGCAGTACTTC
NA NA TRBJ1-1 TRBV24-1 CATRGTVEAFF TGTGCCACCAGAGGGACGGTCGAAGCTTTCTTT
many NA TRBJ2-7 TRBV30 CAWSLVSYEQYF TGTGCCTGGAGTCTTGTCAGCTACGAGCAGTACTTC
few NA TRBJ2-5 TRBV4-3 CASSQAYGQETQYF TGCGCCAGCAGCCAGGCATACGGCCAAGAGACCCAGTACTTC
once NA TRBJ1-2 TRBV25-1 CASSEPGSGGPYGYTF TGTGCCAGCAGTGAGCCCGGGTCCGGGGGACCTTATGGCTACACCTTC
NA NA TRBJ2-7 TRBV2 CASSERPGLSEQYF TGTGCCAGCAGTGAACGGCCAGGGTTGAGCGAGCAGTACTTC
NA NA TRBJ1-1 TRBV28 CASSPGRYTEAFF TGTGCCAGCAGTCCGGGACGGTACACTGAAGCTTTCTTT
many NA TRBJ2-1 TRBV20-1 CSARTPRTGDVYNEQFF TGCAGTGCTCGAACACCTAGGACTGGCGACGTTTACAATGAGCAGTTCTTC
NA TRBD2 TRBJ2-7 TRBV20-1 CSASSGGVYEQYF TGCAGTGCCAGTAGCGGGGGCGTCTACGAGCAGTACTTC
once NA TRBJ1-2 TRBV29-1 CSVGTENYGYTF TGCAGCGTTGGTACAGAGAACTATGGCTACACCTTC
many NA TRBJ2-2 TRBV3-1 CASSPGLRLGELFF TGTGCCAGCAGCCCAGGACTTCGTTTGGGGGAGCTGTTTTTT
medium-sized NA TRBJ1-2 TRBV20-1 CSAAGTEVAGYTF TGCAGTGCTGCCGGCACGGAGGTTGCTGGCTACACCTTC
NA NA TRBJ2-2 TRBV10-3 CAIMAITGELFF TGTGCCATCATGGCTATCACCGGGGAGCTGTTTTTT
NA NA TRBJ2-7 TRBV5-1 CASSLAFGTTNSDGKQYF TGCGCCAGCAGCTTGGCCTTCGGGACCACCAACAGCGACGGGAAGCAGTACTTC
many TRBD2 TRBJ2-1 TRBV3-1 CASSQRAGAGGEQFF TGTGCCAGCAGCCAAAGAGCGGGGGCTGGGGGTGAGCAGTTCTTC
few TRBD2 TRBJ2-5 TRBV29-1 CSARRTSGSQETQYF TGCAGCGCTAGGAGGACTAGCGGGAGCCAAGAGACCCAGTACTTC
NA TRBD2 TRBJ2-3 TRBV25-1 CASSEWAGLGADTQYF TGTGCCAGCAGTGAATGGGCCGGACTAGGGGCGGATACGCAGTATTTT
medium-sized NA TRBJ1-1 TRBV19 CASSEGAEAFF TGTGCCAGTAGTGAGGGGGCTGAAGCTTTCTTT
NA TRBD1 TRBJ2-5 TRBV29-1 CSVGRDRRGGETQYF TGCAGCGTGGGACGGGACAGGAGGGGTGGAGAGACCCAGTACTTC
NA TRBD1 TRBJ1-2 TRBV2 CASSGQGYGYTF TGTGCCAGCTCGGGACAGGGCTATGGCTACACCTTC
NA NA TRBJ2-5 TRBV15 CATSRVSSQETQYF TGTGCCACCAGCAGAGTGTCCAGCCAAGAGACCCAGTACTTC
many TRBD1 TRBJ1-1 TRBV6-1 CASGTGNMNTEAFF TGTGCCAGCGGGACAGGGAACATGAACACTGAAGCTTTCTTT
NA NA TRBJ2-7 TRBV9 CASSVANGPYYEQYF TGTGCCAGCAGCGTAGCTAACGGGCCCTACTACGAGCAGTACTTC
many TRBD2 TRBJ2-5 TRBV2 CASSEARLAAQETQYF TGTGCCAGCAGTGAAGCCCGTCTAGCGGCCCAAGAGACCCAGTACTTC
NA NA TRBJ1-2 TRBV15 CATSRDRANYGYTF TGTGCCACCAGCAGAGACAGGGCCAACTATGGCTACACCTTC
NA NA TRBJ2-5 TRBV24-1 CATSANTGNRETQYF TGTGCCACCAGTGCTAATACAGGAAACAGGGAGACCCAGTACTTC
many NA TRBJ2-2 TRBV5-6 CASSLGDGVSNTGELFF TGTGCCAGCAGCTTAGGGGACGGAGTTTCGAACACCGGGGAGCTGTTTTTT
few TRBD1 TRBJ2-7 TRBV29-1 CSARQGSSYEQYF TGCAGCGCAAGACAGGGTAGCTCCTACGAGCAGTACTTC
NA NA TRBJ1-6 TRBV7-8 CPSSWSVDASPLHF TGTCCCAGCAGCTGGTCAGTGGATGCTTCACCCCTCCACTTT
NA NA TRBJ1-2 TRBV2 CASSPGQIYGYTF TGTGCCAGCAGTCCTGGACAGATCTATGGCTACACCTTC
NA TRBD1 TRBJ2-7 TRBV15 CATADRGLAGREQYF TGTGCCACCGCGGACAGGGGTCTTGCGGGTCGCGAGCAGTACTTC
many TRBD2 TRBJ2-1 TRBV9 CASSVASGPYNEQFF TGTGCCAGCAGCGTAGCTAGCGGCCCCTACAATGAGCAGTTCTTC
NA NA TRBJ2-1 TRBV10-3 CAISEQLSNEQFF TGTGCCATCAGTGAGCAGTTAAGCAATGAGCAGTTCTTC
many NA TRBJ2-3 TRBV11-3 CASSFVVTDTQYF TGTGCCAGCAGCTTCGTAGTGACAGATACGCAGTATTTT
NA NA TRBJ1-3 TRBV5-1 CASSLGADGNTIYF TGCGCCAGCAGCTTGGGGGCAGATGGAAACACCATATATTTT
NA NA TRBJ1-1 TRBV7-9 CASSLMTLGAFF TGTGCCAGCAGCTTAATGACGCTGGGAGCTTTCTTT
once NA TRBJ2-5 TRBV2 CASSTRPVAGETQYF TGTGCCAGCAGTACTAGGCCAGTCGCGGGGGAGACCCAGTACTTC
NA NA TRBJ1-5 TRBV7-7 CASNSSRGGGGNQPQHF TGTGCCAGCAACTCAAGTCGGGGGGGCGGCGGGAATCAGCCCCAGCATTTT